The entry below describes one T cell receptor beta chain. The CDR3 runs 15 residues. The germline V gene has CDR1 SEHNR and CDR2 FQNEAQ (reference sequence). The germline V and J ends were trimmed by 4 bases and 4 bases, with 16 bases remaining between them. The protocol was immunoSEQ multiplex PCR, while the TCRdb copy is restricted to in-frame clones and leaves out a portion. The sample records a few hundred thousand clones, around 89% being singletons. This sample stems from a study of blood T cell repertoires in COVID-19. V is TRBV7-9 and J is TRBJ1-1, with D perhaps matching TRBD1 (6 bases). Sequenced material: peripheral blood. This sequence originates from a man in his sixties who had recovered from COVID-19. As DNA, the CDR3 is TGTGCCAGCAGCTCCCTTGAGACAGGAATCACTGAAGCTTTCTTT. The encoded protein is CASSSLETGITEAFF. The full variable domain, in which reference TRBV7-9 and TRBJ1-1 provide the parts outside the CDR3, is DTGVSQNPRHKITKRGQNVTFRCDPISEHNRLYWYRQTLGQGPEFLTYFQNEAQLEKSRLLSDRFSAERPKGSFSTLEIQRTEQGDSAMYLCASSSLETGITEAFFGQGTRLTVV.